The source of this TCR beta chain is a study of cytotoxic CD8 clonotypes in ibrutinib-treated CLL. General observations from the study: Against age-matched healthy donors, baseline clonality ran higher and tracked circulating CD8+ T-cell counts. Public clonotypes showed up rarely, and on treatment they shrank or held steady.

With 0 bases removed from V and 4 bases from J, the gap between germline ends came to 9 bases. The CDR3 has 14 residues. Germline loops: CDR1 LGHNA, CDR2 YSLEER. Depth targeted 1 in 200,000 to 1 in 1 million T cells, averaging approximately 9.3x coverage per clonotype. Assay used: immunoSEQ multiplex PCR; TCRdb lists only in-frame clones, some missing. The repertoire holds about 310,000 clones, with roughly 80% as singletons. Regarding this clone: The target antigen is unknown.

Roughly 2.2 micrograms of genomic DNA from cryopreserved PBMCs went into TCR beta libraries. Sequences were derived from PBMCs, sampled before ibrutinib treatment. The source of this sequence is a human donor with chronic lymphocytic leukemia. The V gene is TRBV4-3, the J gene TRBJ1-2; D is perhaps TRBD1 (5 bases). CDR3 region: CASSQDPRVYGYTF. The CDR3 region has the DNA TGCGCCAGCAGCCAAGATCCCAGGGTCTATGGCTACACCTTC.